Described below is a single T cell receptor (beta chain) sequence and its context. The antigen is unknown. TCRdb independently ran MiXCR on the RT-PCR reads; one entry per CDR3 protein. This sample carries fewer than 750,000 distinct CDR3 sequences, about 14% of them seen once, and the ten largest clones take approximately 10%. The data were taken from a study of response to subunit inactivated influenza vaccine. Study-level findings and limits: The authors proposed limited new T cell recruitment per seasonal influenza vaccination.

The CDR3 has 14 residues. V was shortened by 2 bases and J by 3 bases, with 12 bases between the two germline ends. From germline, CDR1 is SGHKS and CDR2 YYEKEE (reference sequence). The sample consisted of PBMCs from blood, taken less than 13 days after vaccination. The chain couples TRBV5-5 to TRBJ2-7, with D maybe TRBD1 (5 bases). This clonotype originated in a man aged 50 to 59 who received an inactivated influenza vaccine. CDR3 amino acids: CASSLATQGYEQYF. CDR3 sequence (DNA): TGTGCCAGCAGCTTAGCGACTCAGGGCTACGAGCAGTACTTC.